The 28 T cell receptor beta chains listed next were all sequenced from one sample in a study of graft-versus-host responses after intestinal transplantation. Profiling relied on immunoSEQ multiplex PCR, and the TCRdb table lists in-frame clones only, not all of them. This sample has over 80,000 clones; approximately 85% occur once, and the top ten carry almost 1.5%. The sample here was PBMCs, taken 255 days after intestinal transplant. Receptor source: a human patient who received an intestinal transplant, so some T cells may come from the graft donor.

V and J are TRBV7-9 and TRBJ2-2, with D possibly being TRBD2 (6 bases). Germline values: CDR1 SEHNR, CDR2 FQNEAQ (reference sequence). V gave up 4 bases and J gave up 3 bases, with 12 bases separating them. This CDR3 contains 15 residues. For the CDR3, the DNA is TGTGCCAGCAGCTCCTGGGACTCCTACACCGGGGAGCTGTTTTTT. It translates to CASSSWDSYTGELFF.

This chain joins TRBV7-9 and TRBJ1-5; unclear D gene. This CDR3 is 14 amino acids long. Per germline, CDR1 SEHNR and CDR2 FQNEAQ (reference sequence). V gave up 6 bases and J gave up 4 bases, with 13 bases separating them. Written as DNA, the CDR3 is TGTGCCAGCAGGCGGGAGGGCCCTAATCAGCCCCAGCATTTT. Translated: CASRREGPNQPQHF.

This rearrangement joins TRBV6-4 to TRBJ2-2, with D perhaps matching TRBD1 (5 bases). Germline CDR1 MRHNA, CDR2 SNTAGT. The CDR3 is made up of 14 amino acids. V lost 6 bases and J lost 1, with 9 bases in between. This CDR3 is CASRQAMNTGELFF. The CDR3, as DNA: TGTGCCAGCAGACAGGCTATGAACACCGGGGAGCTGTTTTTT.

This clone appeared a few times. The rearrangement joins TRBV19 to TRBJ2-3, with TRBD1 as a possible D gene (6 bases). CDR3 length: 16 residues. Germline lookup yields CDR1 LNHDA and CDR2 SQIVND (reference sequence). V dropped 0 bases and J dropped 3 bases, with 13 bases sitting between them. The DNA for the CDR3 is TGTGCCAGTAGTATAGAGCTGGGGGCAAGTACAGATACGCAGTATTTT. Amino acid sequence: CASSIELGASTDTQYF. Full variable domain (remainder filled in from reference TRBV19 and TRBJ2-3): DGGITQSPKYLFRKEGQNVTLSCEQNLNHDAMYWYRQDPGQGLRLIYYSQIVNDFQKGDIAEGYSVSREKKESFPLTVTSAQKNPTAFYLCASSIELGASTDTQYFGPGTRLTVL.

In DNA, the CDR3 is TGTGCCAGTAGTTGGGGGGGGACTACTGAAGCTTTCTTT. This sequence encodes CASSWGGTTEAFF. The V call is TRBV19, the J call TRBJ1-1; possibly TRBD1 for D (5 bases). This CDR3 has 13 amino acids. Trimming took off 5 bases at V and 5 bases at J, with 12 bases between the two ends. From germline, CDR1 is LNHDA and CDR2 SQIVND (reference sequence).

The rearrangement links TRBV4-1 to TRBJ1-4; 10 bases align to TRBD1. The trim removed 5 bases at V and 4 bases at J, leaving 10 bases unmatched. The germline gives CDR1 MGHRA, CDR2 YSYEKL. The CDR3 runs to 17 residues. The CDR3 here is CASSTRQGAPFNEKLFF. The DNA of the CDR3 is TGCGCCAGCAGCACACGACAGGGGGCCCCTTTTAATGAAAAACTGTTTTTT.

The chain is built from TRBV4-1 and TRBJ2-2; 8 positions agree with TRBD2. This CDR3 spans 16 amino acids. CDR1 MGHRA and CDR2 YSYEKL come from the germline V gene. Trimming cost V 4 bases and J 8 bases; bases outside gene matches: 12. The CDR3 reads CASSPNGLALDGELFF. For the CDR3, the DNA is TGCGCCAGCAGCCCCAATGGACTAGCCCTAGATGGGGAGCTGTTTTTT.

The rearrangement links TRBV6-6 to TRBJ2-7; TRBD2 might be the D (6 bases). Between the trimmed V and J ends, which lost 4 bases and 0 bases, there was a span of 7 bases. Germline CDR1 and CDR2: MNHNY and SVGAGI (reference sequence). The CDR3 loop spans 13 amino acids. This CDR3 reads CASSWGVSYEQYF. In nucleotides, the CDR3 is TGTGCCAGCAGTTGGGGGGTCTCCTACGAGCAGTACTTC.

This chain uses TRBV28 with TRBJ1-5; D is unresolved. In germline, CDR1 is MDHEN, CDR2 SYDVKM. The CDR3 has 15 residues. Trimming took 5 bases from V and 0 from J, leaving 11 bases between them. CDR3: CASSLRDLSNQPQHF. In DNA form, the CDR3 reads TGTGCCAGCAGTCTCAGAGACCTTAGCAATCAGCCCCAGCATTTT.

The chain combines TRBV6-5 with TRBJ1-1; possibly TRBD1 for D (5 bases). With 0 bases removed from V and 1 base from J, the gap between germline ends came to 6 bases. Germline V lookup: CDR1 MNHEY, CDR2 SVGAGI. CDR3 length: 14 amino acids. The CDR3 region has the DNA TGTGCCAGCAGTTACTCGCAGGGGAACACTGAAGCTTTCTTT. Translating gives CASSYSQGNTEAFF.

In DNA form, the CDR3 reads TGTGCCAGCAGCTTAAAGGCAGGGGGTAATGGCTACACCTTC. Its translation: CASSLKAGGNGYTF. The rearrangement links TRBV7-3 to TRBJ1-2, with 7 bases fitting TRBD1. V shed 1 base, J shed 6 bases, and the junction held 5 bases outside the gene matches. The CDR3 spans 14 residues. The germline gives CDR1 SGHTA, CDR2 FQGTGA.

The chain carries TRBV2 and TRBJ1-3; 7 bases map to TRBD1. Trimming cost V 11 bases and J 7 bases; bases outside gene matches: 11. The V gene's germline CDR1 is SNHLY and CDR2 FYNNEI. The length of the CDR3 is 13 residues. CDR3 bases: TGTGCCTGCACGGCAGGGGGTGGGAACACCATATATTTT. Encoded protein: CACTAGGGNTIYF.

The chain couples TRBV6-5 to TRBJ2-7; a possible D gene is TRBD1 (6 bases). CDR3 length: 15 amino acids. Germline CDR1 is MNHEY and CDR2 is SVGAGI. V was clipped by 4 bases and J by 1 base, with 14 bases between them. CDR3 protein: CASSFRQVSSYEQYF. CDR3 nucleotide sequence: TGTGCCAGCAGTTTCCGACAGGTTTCGTCCTACGAGCAGTACTTC.

The chain recombines TRBV29-1 with TRBJ2-7; D unclear. The V end was cut by 4 bases, the J end by 5 bases, with 18 bases between. Germline assignment: CDR1 SQVTM and CDR2 ANQGSEA. This CDR3 comprises 14 residues. In nucleotides, the CDR3 is TGCAGCGTTGTTCGTAGTCGCGGCAGTCACGAGCAGTACTTC. Its protein is CSVVRSRGSHEQYF.

This clone was seen a handful of times. This sequence joins TRBV6-6 and TRBJ2-7; maybe TRBD2 (7 bases). V was clipped by 2 bases and J by 9 bases, with 17 bases between them. Germline V gene sequence: CDR1 MNHNY, CDR2 SVGAGI (reference sequence). The length of the CDR3 is 14 residues. As DNA, the CDR3 is TGTGCCAGCAGTTACGCGCCCCGGGGGGCACGGCAGTACGTC. Amino acid sequence: CASSYAPRGARQYV.

This clone has more than one count but fewer than ten. V and J are TRBV6-6 and TRBJ2-2; D gene unclear. This CDR3 has 15 amino acids. Germline V lookup: CDR1 MNHNY, CDR2 SVGAGI (reference sequence). The V gene lost 0 bases and the J gene lost 4 bases, with 9 bases spanning the gap. This chain's CDR3 is CASSYSTSSTGELFF. CDR3 nucleotide sequence: TGTGCCAGCAGTTACTCGACCTCCAGCACCGGGGAGCTGTTTTTT.

V gene TRBV27 combines with J gene TRBJ2-7; the match to TRBD1 covers 7 bases. CDR3 length equals 17 residues. The junction had 18 bases not matched to a gene; V was cut back by 7 bases and J by 3 bases. Germline V gives CDR1 MNHEY, CDR2 SMNVEV (reference sequence). In DNA form, the CDR3 reads TGTGCCAGCATCACTCCGGGGCAGGGGGAAGGCGGCTACGAGCAGTACGTC. It codes for CASITPGQGEGGYEQYV.

This clone came up once. This rearrangement joins TRBV27 to TRBJ2-3, with TRBD2 as a possible D gene (6 bases). Trimming took off 8 bases at V and 0 bases at J, with 15 bases between the two ends. The CDR3 contains 15 residues. The germline V gene has CDR1 MNHEY and CDR2 SMNVEV (reference sequence). The CDR3 loop is CASRMTGTSTDTQYF. The CDR3 DNA follows: TGTGCCAGCCGGATGACCGGGACTAGCACAGATACGCAGTATTTT.

This sequence joins TRBV7-6 and TRBJ1-1; possible D gene TRBD1, 6 bases. CDR3 length: 12 residues. Trimming shortened V by 6 bases and J by 8 bases, and 13 bases separated the two germline ends. Germline V gene lookup returns CDR1 SGHVS and CDR2 FNYEAQ. The CDR3 is CASSDPGTEAFF. CDR3 nucleotides: TGTGCCAGCAGTGACCCCGGGACAGAAGCTTTCTTT.

This chain links TRBV5-1 with TRBJ2-5, with a possible D match to TRBD2 (5 bases). Germline V gene lookup returns CDR1 SGHRS and CDR2 YFSETQ. V was pared by 4 bases and J by 5 bases, with 27 bases between. The CDR3 spans 18 residues. Here the CDR3 reads CASSPQGGSALVGETQYF. The CDR3 nucleotides read TGCGCCAGCAGCCCCCAAGGAGGAAGTGCTCTCGTGGGGGAGACCCAGTACTTC. Looking up the rest from reference TRBV5-1 and TRBJ2-5 gives the full variable domain: KAGVTQTPRYLIKTRGQQVTLSCSPISGHRSVSWYQQTPGQGLQFLFEYFSETQRNKGNFPGRFSGRQFSNSRSEMNVSTLELGDSALYLCASSPQGGSALVGETQYFGPGTRLLVL.

V gene TRBV7-2 combines with J gene TRBJ2-5; D is uncertain. The last part of the DNA fits TRBJ2-7 better; the J call may be wrong. Germline V CDR1 and CDR2: SGHTA, FQGNSA. CDR3 length equals 14 residues. CDR3 loop: CASSLAKVGYEQYF. The CDR3 region has the DNA TGTGCCAGCAGCTTAGCGAAAGTTGGCTACGAGCAGTACTTC.

V is TRBV7-9 and J is TRBJ2-1, with D perhaps assigned TRBD1 or TRBD2 (6 bases each). The CDR3 consists of 16 residues. The V gene's germline CDR1 is SEHNR and CDR2 FQNEAQ (reference sequence). V shed 5 bases and J shed 6 bases, with 20 bases lying between them. CDR3 DNA: TGTGCCAGCAGCGCCCGGGACTCCGGAGGGGGCAATGAGCAGTTCTTC. Translation gives CASSARDSGGGNEQFF. The full variable domain, its missing parts supplied by reference TRBV7-9 and TRBJ2-1, is DTGVSQNPRHKITKRGQNVTFRCDPISEHNRLYWYRQTLGQGPEFLTYFQNEAQLEKSRLLSDRFSAERPKGSFSTLEIQRTEQGDSAMYLCASSARDSGGGNEQFFGPGTRLTVL.

The V gene is TRBV5-1, the J gene TRBJ1-1; perhaps TRBD1 as D (5 bases). Trimming cost V 4 bases and J 3 bases, with 10 bases left between them. Germline CDR1 is SGHRS and CDR2 is YFSETQ. The CDR3 consists of 13 residues. CDR3 DNA: TGCGCCAGCAGCGGGGGGAGGGACACTGAAGCTTTCTTT. This translates into CASSGGRDTEAFF.

V usage is TRBV15 and J usage is TRBJ2-1, with D maybe TRBD2 (7 bases). In germline, CDR1 is LNHNV, CDR2 YYDKDF (reference sequence). Trimming cost V 6 bases and J 9 bases, with 15 bases left between them. CDR3 length: 13 amino acids. This chain's CDR3 is CATRGEGGAEQFF. Written as DNA, the CDR3 is TGTGCCACCAGGGGGGAAGGGGGGGCTGAGCAGTTCTTC.

This chain uses TRBV4-2 with TRBJ1-4; a possible D gene is TRBD1 (6 bases). V lost 7 bases to trimming and J lost 2 bases, with 17 bases between them. This CDR3 is built from 16 residues. CDR1 LGHNA and CDR2 YNFKEQ come from the germline V gene. CDR3 nucleotides: TGTGCCAGCAAGGAGCAAAGGGGACATACTAATGAAAAACTGTTTTTT. Residues: CASKEQRGHTNEKLFF.

The chain recombines TRBV9 with TRBJ2-5; 7 nucleotides align to TRBD1. CDR3 length: 16 residues. Germline CDR1 SGDLS, CDR2 YYNGEE. Trimming took 0 bases from V and 2 from J; bases not matched to a gene: 7. The CDR3 sequence: CASSVGQGLGQETQYF. DNA of the CDR3: TGTGCCAGCAGCGTAGGACAGGGTTTAGGGCAAGAGACCCAGTACTTC.

The chain joins TRBV7-2 to TRBJ2-1, with D perhaps TRBD2 (6 bases). The CDR3 runs to 12 residues. The germline gives CDR1 SGHTA, CDR2 FQGNSA. The V end was cut by 3 bases, the J end by 15 bases, with 15 bases between. The CDR3 is CASSFGGPGPFF. The CDR3 nucleotides are TGTGCCAGCAGCTTCGGGGGTCCCGGACCGTTCTTC. Using reference TRBV7-2 and TRBJ2-1 for the parts outside the CDR3, the full variable domain is GAGVSQSPSNKVTEKGKDVELRCDPISGHTALYWYRQSLGQGLEFLIYFQGNSAPDKSGLPSDRFSAERTGGSVSTLTIQRTQQEDSAVYLCASSFGGPGPFFGPGTRLTVL.

This clone was detected a few times. The rearrangement joins TRBV4-1 to TRBJ1-4; TRBD1 aligns across 9 bases. There are 16 residues in the CDR3. J lost 3 bases, V lost 4 bases, and 6 bases had no gene match. Looked up from germline, CDR1 is MGHRA and CDR2 is YSYEKL. DNA of the CDR3: TGCGCCAGCAGCCCTAGACAGGGGGGGCCTAATGAAAAACTGTTTTTT. Its translation: CASSPRQGGPNEKLFF.